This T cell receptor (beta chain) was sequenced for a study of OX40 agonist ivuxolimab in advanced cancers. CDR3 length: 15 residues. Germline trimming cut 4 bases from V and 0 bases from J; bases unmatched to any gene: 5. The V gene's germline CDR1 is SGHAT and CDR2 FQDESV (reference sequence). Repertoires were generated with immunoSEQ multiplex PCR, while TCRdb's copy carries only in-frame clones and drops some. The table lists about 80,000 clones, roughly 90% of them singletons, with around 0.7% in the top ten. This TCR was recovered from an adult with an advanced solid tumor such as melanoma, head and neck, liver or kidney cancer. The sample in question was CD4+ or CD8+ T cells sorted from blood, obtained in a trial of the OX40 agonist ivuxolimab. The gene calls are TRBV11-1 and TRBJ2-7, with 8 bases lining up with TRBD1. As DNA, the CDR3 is TGTGCCAGCAGCTCTCGACAGGGGAACTCCTACGAGCAGTACTTC. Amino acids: CASSSRQGNSYEQYF.